A single sample is the source of the 21 T cell receptor beta chains below, sequenced in a study of cytomegalovirus exposure and HLA in healthy donors. Use of 60 Vbeta and 13 Jbeta primers characterized the PCR. Profiled with immunoSEQ multiplex PCR; TCRdb holds only in-frame clones, not every one. The data contain about 150,000 clones, 84% of them singletons. Sequencing used PBMCs. The receptors were gathered from a man in his fifties or sixties in good health and CMV-seropositive.

V and J are TRBV12-2 and TRBJ2-7; TRBD1 reflects the table's D call only, with no check against the DNA. TRBV12-2 is flagged as a pseudogene. This CDR3 is 15 amino acids long. CDR3 sequence (DNA): TGTGCAAGTCGCTTCGGGACAATTACCTCCTACGAGCAGTACGTC. It codes for CASRFGTITSYEQYV.

The genes are TRBV7-9 and TRBJ1-5; 7 nucleotides line up with TRBD1. The CDR3 is made up of 14 amino acids. Germline V gives CDR1 SEHNR, CDR2 FQNEAQ (reference sequence). The V gene end was trimmed by 2 bases and the J gene end by 10 bases; junction bases not matched to a gene: 8. CDR3 in DNA: TGTGCCAGCAGCTTAACTGGACAGGCCCAACCCCAGCATTTT. Translation: CASSLTGQAQPQHF.

The V gene is TRBV5-6, the J gene TRBJ1-3; D ambiguous. The V end was cut by 4 bases, the J end by 4 bases, with 9 bases between. Germline V gene lookup returns CDR1 SGHDT and CDR2 YYEEEE. The CDR3 sequence is 13 residues long. The CDR3 bases are TGTGCCAGCAGCCACCTATCCGGAAACACCATATATTTT. Its protein product is CASSHLSGNTIYF.

The V and J genes are TRBV5-6 and TRBJ1-2; D remains ambiguous. The CDR3 loop spans 16 amino acids. V shed 4 bases and J shed 0 bases, with 16 bases lying between them. Germline CDR1 SGHDT, CDR2 YYEEEE. The chain's CDR3 is CASSPVGSGANYGYTF. CDR3 nucleotides: TGTGCCAGCAGCCCGGTCGGGTCCGGAGCTAACTATGGCTACACCTTC.

V gene TRBV5-6 combines with J gene TRBJ2-5; unclear D gene. V gave up 0 bases and J gave up 1 base, with 7 bases separating them. The CDR3 is 14 residues long. Germline V lookup: CDR1 SGHDT, CDR2 YYEEEE. CDR3 protein: CASSLGDSQETQYF. The CDR3 bases are TGTGCCAGCAGCTTGGGTGACTCCCAAGAGACCCAGTACTTC.

The chain recombines TRBV5-1 with TRBJ2-2; 7 bases align to TRBD1. Trimming cost V 4 bases and J 3 bases; bases outside gene matches: 9. The CDR3 runs 16 residues. Germline assignment: CDR1 SGHRS and CDR2 YFSETQ. The DNA of the CDR3 is TGCGCCAGCAGCGTGACCTCCGGGACAGACACCGGGGAGCTGTTTTTT. Translated, it gives CASSVTSGTDTGELFF.

The chain uses TRBV6-8 and TRBJ1-2; D unclear. This CDR3 has 14 amino acids. Per germline, CDR1 MNHGY and CDR2 SAAAGT. Trimming took 7 bases from V and 9 from J, leaving 21 bases between them. In DNA, the CDR3 is TGTGCCAGCATATCGGGGAAACGTACTATGAGCTACACCTTC. Amino acids: CASISGKRTMSYTF.

The gene calls are TRBV21-1 and TRBJ2-5; the table's D call TRBD2 went unverified against the DNA. TRBV21-1 is an annotated pseudogene. The CDR3 is 16 residues long. The chain's CDR3 is CASSKERRERGETQYF. The CDR3 coding sequence is TGTGCCAGCAGCAAAGAGCGACGGGAGAGGGGAGAGACCCAGTACTTC.

The rearrangement uses TRBV7-9 and TRBJ1-5, with D possibly being TRBD1 (6 bases). Germline V gene lookup returns CDR1 SEHNR and CDR2 FQNEAQ (reference sequence). The CDR3 loop spans 17 amino acids. With 1 base removed from V and 0 bases from J, the gap between germline ends came to 13 bases. CDR3 coding DNA: TGTGCCAGCAGCTTAGTGGGGGAGGGGGATAGCAATCAGCCCCAGCATTTT. Translation gives CASSLVGEGDSNQPQHF.

The chain joins TRBV6-1 to TRBJ1-5; 7 bases line up with TRBD1. V was clipped by 10 bases and J by 1 base; unmatched bases: 10. The CDR3 covers 15 residues. Germline V CDR1 and CDR2: MNHNS, SASEGT. This CDR3 reads CATVYAGGSNQPQHF. Written as DNA, the CDR3 is TGTGCCACCGTTTATGCAGGGGGAAGCAATCAGCCCCAGCATTTT.

The V and J genes are TRBV7-9 and TRBJ1-1; 7 bases align to TRBD1. J was trimmed by 3 bases and V by 8 bases; bases with no gene match: 9. The CDR3 is 14 amino acids. Germline CDR1 is SEHNR and CDR2 is FQNEAQ (reference sequence). The CDR3 sequence: CASRGQERHTEAFF. The CDR3 DNA reads as TGTGCCAGCCGCGGACAGGAAAGACACACTGAAGCTTTCTTT.

This rearrangement joins TRBV29-1 to TRBJ1-2; D might be TRBD1 (6 bases). The germline CDR1 and CDR2 sequences are SQVTM and ANQGSEA. The CDR3 spans 13 residues. Trimming took off 7 bases at V and 7 bases at J, with 19 bases between the two ends. Here the CDR3 reads CSANTQGQGGYTF. CDR3 DNA: TGCAGCGCAAACACCCAGGGACAAGGTGGCTACACCTTC. The full variable domain, in which reference TRBV29-1 and TRBJ1-2 provide the parts outside the CDR3, is SAVISQKPSRDICQRGTSLTIQCQVDSQVTMMFWYRQQPGQSLTLIATANQGSEATYESGFVIDKFPISRPNLTFSTLTVSNMSPEDSSIYLCSANTQGQGGYTFGSGTRLTVV.

The chain uses TRBV19 and TRBJ2-1; 9 bases agree with TRBD2. The germline V gene encodes CDR1 LNHDA and CDR2 SQIVND (reference sequence). CDR3 size: 15 residues. The trim removed 5 bases at V and 5 bases at J, leaving 7 bases unmatched. CDR3 region: CASSPLRGGDNEQFF. The CDR3, as DNA: TGTGCCAGTAGTCCCTTGCGGGGGGGGGACAATGAGCAGTTCTTC.

This clone was observed a handful of times. CDR3 bases: TGTGCCAGCAGCGGGGGGGAGGAATCCCAAACCTACGAGCAGTACTTC. Encoded protein: CASSGGEESQTYEQYF. The chain has TRBV7-8 and TRBJ2-7; 7 bases are a match to TRBD2. Unmatched junction bases numbered 12, after V lost 5 bases and J lost 2 bases. From germline, CDR1 is SGHVS and CDR2 FQNEAQ. The CDR3 covers 16 residues.

This chain uses TRBV9 with TRBJ2-2; D not certain. V dropped 2 bases and J dropped 5 bases, with 16 bases sitting between them. This CDR3 has 16 residues. CDR1 is SGDLS, CDR2 YYNGEE, per germline. CDR3: CASSVGSLAGTGELFF. CDR3 DNA: TGTGCCAGCAGCGTCGGGTCGCTGGCTGGTACCGGGGAGCTGTTTTTT.

The rearrangement uses TRBV6-5 and TRBJ1-1; 10 nucleotides agree with TRBD1. Germline CDR1 and CDR2: MNHEY and SVGAGI. The CDR3 is 15 amino acids. J lost 4 bases, V lost 5 bases, and 7 bases had no gene match. The CDR3 DNA follows: TGTGCCAGCAGTCGAGACAGGGGGCCGACCACTGAAGCTTTCTTT. Translated: CASSRDRGPTTEAFF.

The chain combines TRBV19 with TRBJ2-7; weak D call: TRBD2 (6 bases). The length of the CDR3 is 12 residues. V gave up 5 bases and J gave up 6 bases, with 11 bases separating them. CDR1 is LNHDA, CDR2 SQIVND, per germline (reference sequence). The DNA for the CDR3 is TGTGCCAGTAGTTTCTTGGGGGGCGAGCAGTACTTC. Translated, it gives CASSFLGGEQYF.

The genes are TRBV6-5 and TRBJ2-1; D might be TRBD2 (7 bases). Germline assignment: CDR1 MNHEY and CDR2 SVGAGI. This CDR3 has 14 amino acids. Between the trimmed V and J ends, which lost 3 bases and 9 bases, there was a span of 15 bases. The CDR3 bases are TGTGCCAGCAGTTATGGTGGGGGGGCAGTTGAGCAGTTCTTC. Translating it yields CASSYGGGAVEQFF.

The chain is built from TRBV9 and TRBJ2-2; tentatively, D is TRBD2 (5 bases). Germline V gene sequence: CDR1 SGDLS, CDR2 YYNGEE. V shed 4 bases and J shed 1 base, with 11 bases lying between them. The CDR3 has 15 residues. CDR3 DNA: TGTGCCAGCAGCCCCCGTGAGGGGAACACCGGGGAGCTGTTTTTT. This sequence encodes CASSPREGNTGELFF.

This clone was seen once. The J gene is TRBJ2-2, the V gene TRBV29-1; maybe TRBD2 (6 bases). The length of the CDR3 is 15 residues. Trimming removed 7 bases from V and 4 bases from J, with 19 bases in between. Per germline, CDR1 SQVTM and CDR2 ANQGSEA. CDR3 bases: TGCAGCGGAATAGGAGGGGACTCCTTCACCGGGGAGCTGTTTTTT. Residues: CSGIGGDSFTGELFF.

The J gene is TRBJ2-5, the V gene TRBV4-1; 9 positions match TRBD2. The junction had 10 bases not matched to a gene; V was cut back by 3 bases and J by 5 bases. Germline V CDR1 and CDR2: MGHRA, YSYEKL. The CDR3 has 16 amino acids. Here the CDR3 reads CASSQASIAGEETQYF. Here the CDR3 DNA reads TGCGCCAGCAGCCAGGCCTCGATAGCGGGAGAGGAGACCCAGTACTTC.